The 2 T cell receptor beta chains reported below all come from one sample, sequenced in a study of beta chain features in type 1 diabetes. Their recognized antigens are unknown. The investigators reverse transcribed all of the isolated RNA, so they sequenced expressed TCRB transcripts. Repertoires were generated with immunoSEQ multiplex PCR, while TCRdb's copy carries only in-frame clones and drops some. In the table there are approximately 260,000 clones, approximately 25% of which are singletons. Overall study findings and caveats: Shorter TCRB CDR3s, moderately but significantly so, marked every one of the four CD4+ subsets in Type 1 diabetes patients.

The sequenced material came from naive CD4+ T cells from blood. Receptors originate from a woman aged 25 to 39 with type 1 diabetes.

This clone was picked up a small number of times. The chain employs TRBV9 and TRBJ1-2; D gene ambiguous. This CDR3 contains 14 residues. Trimming pared 1 base from V and 0 bases from J, leaving 7 bases between. Per the germline V gene, CDR1 is SGDLS and CDR2 is YYNGEE. The CDR3, as DNA: TGTGCCAGCAGCGTACAGTCTTCTAACTATGGCTACACCTTC. As protein: CASSVQSSNYGYTF.

The table lists this clone with a few counts. In nucleotides, the CDR3 is TGTGCCAGCTCACCAACTTCGATAATTCAAGAGACCCAGTACTTC. Its protein is CASSPTSIIQETQYF. The J gene is TRBJ2-5, the V gene TRBV18; D is uncertain. Trimming cost V 2 bases and J 2 bases, with 12 bases left between them. The germline V gene has CDR1 KGHSH and CDR2 LQKENI. The CDR3 sequence is 15 residues long.